This T cell receptor (beta chain) is from a study of regulatory T cells in long-lasting Graves disease. Study context: Those Graves' patients who were newly diagnosed had been on antithyroid drugs under 3 months.

This sample's time point: newly diagnosed GD, antithyroid drugs for less than 3 months. The TCR library used RNA extracted from PBMCs. CDR1 is KGHSH, CDR2 LQKENI, per germline. The CDR3 length is 13 residues. V lost 0 bases to trimming and J lost 7 bases, with 7 bases between them. Sequencing libraries for TCR beta were prepared with iRepertoire HTBI primers and Arm-PCR of CDR3 regions. One entry per CDR3 protein, called by TCRdb with MiXCR from the multiplex PCR reads. The data show about 470,000 distinct CDR3 sequences, around 15% seen once. This clonotype was picked up many times. This same sample was also taken into another study, of T cells in Graves' hyperthyroidism and ophthalmopathy. That work contributes: Graves' hyperthyroidism showing no ophthalmopathy progression within 18 months was considered stable. Exclusion of a patient resulted from uncontrolled infection, other autoimmune disease, pregnancy or lactation. Most thyroid clonotypes expanded above 0.001 were also detected in blood.

The chain links TRBV18 to TRBJ1-5; D unclear. The input for sequencing was peripheral blood mononuclear cells (PBMCs), taken at new diagnosis, from a patient treated with antithyroid drugs. The clonotype comes from a man aged 35-49 years with Graves disease. The CDR3: CASSPPGVQPQHF. CDR3 coding DNA: TGTGCCAGCTCACCACCTGGGGTCCAGCCCCAGCATTTT.